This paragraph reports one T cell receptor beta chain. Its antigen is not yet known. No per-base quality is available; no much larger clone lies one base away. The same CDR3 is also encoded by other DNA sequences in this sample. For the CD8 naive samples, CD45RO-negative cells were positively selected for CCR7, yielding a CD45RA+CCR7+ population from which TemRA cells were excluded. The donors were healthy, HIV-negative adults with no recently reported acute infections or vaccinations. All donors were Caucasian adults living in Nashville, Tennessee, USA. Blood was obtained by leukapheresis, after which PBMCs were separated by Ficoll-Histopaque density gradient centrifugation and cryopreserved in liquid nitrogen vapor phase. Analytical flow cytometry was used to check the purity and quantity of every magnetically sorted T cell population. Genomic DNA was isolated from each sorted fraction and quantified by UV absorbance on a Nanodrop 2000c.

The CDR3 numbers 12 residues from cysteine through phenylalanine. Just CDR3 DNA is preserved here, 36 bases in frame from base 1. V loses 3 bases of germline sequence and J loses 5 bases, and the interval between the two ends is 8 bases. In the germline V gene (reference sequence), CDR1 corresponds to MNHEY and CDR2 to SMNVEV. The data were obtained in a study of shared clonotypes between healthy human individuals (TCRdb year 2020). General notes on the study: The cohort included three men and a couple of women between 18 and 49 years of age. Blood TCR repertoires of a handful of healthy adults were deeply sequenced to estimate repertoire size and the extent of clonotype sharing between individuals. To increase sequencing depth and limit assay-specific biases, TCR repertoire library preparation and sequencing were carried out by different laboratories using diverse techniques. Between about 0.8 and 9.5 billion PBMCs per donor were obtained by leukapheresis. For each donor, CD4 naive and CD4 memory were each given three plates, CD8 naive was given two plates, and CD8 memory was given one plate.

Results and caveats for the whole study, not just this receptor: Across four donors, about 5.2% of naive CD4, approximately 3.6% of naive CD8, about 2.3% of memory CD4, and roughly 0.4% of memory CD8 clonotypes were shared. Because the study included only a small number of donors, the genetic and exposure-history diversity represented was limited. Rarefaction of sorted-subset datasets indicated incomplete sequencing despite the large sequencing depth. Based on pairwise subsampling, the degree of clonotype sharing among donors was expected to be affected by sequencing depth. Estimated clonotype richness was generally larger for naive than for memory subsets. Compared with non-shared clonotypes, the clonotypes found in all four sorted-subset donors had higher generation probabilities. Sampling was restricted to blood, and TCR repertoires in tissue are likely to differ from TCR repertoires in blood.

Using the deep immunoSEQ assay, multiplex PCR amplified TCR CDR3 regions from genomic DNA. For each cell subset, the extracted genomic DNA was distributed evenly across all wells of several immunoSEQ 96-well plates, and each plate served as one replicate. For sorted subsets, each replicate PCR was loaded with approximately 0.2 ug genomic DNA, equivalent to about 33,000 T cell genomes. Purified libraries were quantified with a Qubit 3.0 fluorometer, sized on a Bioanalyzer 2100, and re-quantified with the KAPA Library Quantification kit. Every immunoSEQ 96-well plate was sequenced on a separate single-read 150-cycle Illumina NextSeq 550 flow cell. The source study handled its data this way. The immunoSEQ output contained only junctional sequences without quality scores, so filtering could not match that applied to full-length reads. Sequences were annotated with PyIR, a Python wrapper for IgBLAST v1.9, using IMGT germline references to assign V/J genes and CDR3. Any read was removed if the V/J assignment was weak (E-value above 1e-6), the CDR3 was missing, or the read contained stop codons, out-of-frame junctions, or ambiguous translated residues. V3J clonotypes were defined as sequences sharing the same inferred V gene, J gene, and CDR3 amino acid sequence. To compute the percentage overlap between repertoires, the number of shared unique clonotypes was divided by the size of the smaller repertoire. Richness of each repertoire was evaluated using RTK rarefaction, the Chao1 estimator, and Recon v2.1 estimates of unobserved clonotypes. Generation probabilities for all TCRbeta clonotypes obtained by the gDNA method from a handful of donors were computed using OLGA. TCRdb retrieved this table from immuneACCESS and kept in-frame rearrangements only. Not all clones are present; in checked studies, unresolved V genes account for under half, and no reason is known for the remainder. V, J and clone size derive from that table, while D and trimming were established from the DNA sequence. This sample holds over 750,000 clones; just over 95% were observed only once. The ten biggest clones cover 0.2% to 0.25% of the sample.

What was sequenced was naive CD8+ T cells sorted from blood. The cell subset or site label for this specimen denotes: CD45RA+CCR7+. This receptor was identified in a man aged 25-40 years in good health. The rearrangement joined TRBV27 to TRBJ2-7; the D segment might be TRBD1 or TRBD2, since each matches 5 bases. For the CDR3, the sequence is CASSLRGDEQYF. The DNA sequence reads TGTGCCAGCAGTTTGAGGGGCGACGAGCAGTACTTC.